These T cell receptor beta chains were read from a single sample in a study of monozygotic twins with inflammatory bowel disease. Reprocessing the 5' RACE reads, TCRdb reports a single entry for every CDR3 protein and omits DNA. This sample's clone table lists around 140,000 distinct CDR3 sequences. The source material was blood. The receptors stem from a human donor with ulcerative colitis or Crohn's disease, or a healthy co-twin of an affected twin (not recorded which). Each CDR3 is given with its conserved first and last residue. Each record gives: V gene, J gene, CDR3 protein.

TRBV20-1	TRBJ2-7	CSARPTTSPYEQYF
TRBV10-3	TRBJ2-5	CAISSTEQETQYF
TRBV20-1	TRBJ2-7	CSARGRYSYEQYF
TRBV5-1	TRBJ1-1	CASSSTGTGFTEAFF
TRBV6-2/TRBV6-3	TRBJ1-5	CASRRTGDNQPQHF
TRBV20-1	TRBJ1-1	CSASRRGRGTEAFF
TRBV5-1	TRBJ1-4	CASSFSPTNEKLFF
TRBV3-1	TRBJ2-6	CASRGLGQLVRGANVLTF
TRBV4-2	TRBJ2-3	CASSPLLAGLRTQYF
TRBV12-3/TRBV12-4	TRBJ1-5	CASSLGQGRGNQPQHF
TRBV12-3/TRBV12-4	TRBJ2-5	CASSLTRKETQYF
TRBV4-2	TRBJ2-7	CASSPQTSGGFYEQYF
TRBV7-8	TRBJ1-3	CASSREVPGNTIYF
TRBV20-1	TRBJ1-1	CSATRQGGYTEAFF
TRBV20-1	TRBJ2-1	CSARDLFDEQFF
TRBV7-2	TRBJ2-7	CASSSGQGISPYEQYF
TRBV6-5	TRBJ2-1	CASSFPGQDQFF
TRBV2	TRBJ2-3	CASRMETDTQYF
TRBV6-2/TRBV6-3	TRBJ1-4	CASRDRGHATNEKLFF
TRBV6-2/TRBV6-3	TRBJ2-5	CASSYSTGTSETQYF
TRBV7-2	TRBJ2-4	CASSRRSGGENIQYF
TRBV13	TRBJ2-7	CASSHNNRDIRSYEQYF
TRBV5-1	TRBJ2-5	CASQMDPSRETQYF